This T cell receptor beta chain was observed in a study of cytomegalovirus exposure and HLA in healthy donors. Broader study findings: Association of a missense DCLRE1C variant with TCR beta V- and J-gene trimming was reported in a later analysis.

The PCR had 60 Vbeta and 13 Jbeta primers. In the authors' workflow: An analysis that came later counted 80 million or so unique TCR beta chains, roughly 11 million shared. Profiling relied on immunoSEQ multiplex PCR, and the TCRdb table lists in-frame clones only, not all of them. Clone size and V and J calls were adopted from that table, with D and trimming inferred from the DNA. The top ten clones hold more than 4% of a sample with around 150,000 clones, more than 70% of them seen once. Germline V CDR1 and CDR2: SGHRS, YFSETQ. Trimming cost V 4 bases and J 3 bases, with 11 bases left between them. The CDR3 runs 13 residues. As for this clone: What it binds is not known.

J is TRBJ2-7 and V is TRBV5-1; D gene uncertain. The receptor comes from a male donor in good health and CMV-seronegative. Specimen: PBMCs. The CDR3 is CASSPAGFYEQYF. The CDR3 DNA follows: TGCGCCAGCAGCCCCGCAGGCTTCTACGAGCAGTACTTC.